Listed here is a single T cell receptor beta chain. This entry comes from a study of blood T cell repertoires in COVID-19. The method was immunoSEQ multiplex PCR; TCRdb's version includes in-frame clones alone and lacks a portion of them. The sample lists approximately 110,000 clones, roughly 72% seen once, with around 6.3% in the top ten. The ends lost 3 bases at V and 7 bases at J; junction bases unmatched: 3. The CDR3 is 13 residues long. The germline V gene encodes CDR1 MDHEN and CDR2 SYDVKM. The specimen was peripheral blood. The V and J genes are TRBV28 and TRBJ2-1; the match to TRBD2 covers 7 bases. The receptor was derived from an elderly man with acute or convalescent COVID-19. DNA of the CDR3: TGTGCCAGCAGTTTGGACGGGAGGAATGAGCAGTTCTTC. Its translation: CASSLDGRNEQFF. Combining the CDR3 with reference TRBV28 and TRBJ2-1 gives the whole variable domain DVKVTQSSRYLVKRTGEKVFLECVQDMDHENMFWYRQDPGLGLRLIYFSYDVKMKEKGDIPEGYSVSREKKERFSLILESASTNQTSMYLCASSLDGRNEQFFGPGTRLTVL.